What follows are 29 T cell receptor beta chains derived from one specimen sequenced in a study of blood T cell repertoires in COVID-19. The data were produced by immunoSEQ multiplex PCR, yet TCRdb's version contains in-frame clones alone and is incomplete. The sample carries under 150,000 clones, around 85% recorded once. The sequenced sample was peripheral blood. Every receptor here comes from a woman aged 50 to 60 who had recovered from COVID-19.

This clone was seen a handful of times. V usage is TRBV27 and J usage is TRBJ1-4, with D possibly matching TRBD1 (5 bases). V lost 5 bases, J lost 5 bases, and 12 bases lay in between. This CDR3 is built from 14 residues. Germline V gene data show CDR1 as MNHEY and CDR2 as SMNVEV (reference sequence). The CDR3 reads CASSTWAGNEKLFF. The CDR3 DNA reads TGTGCCAGCAGTACGTGGGCAGGGAATGAAAAACTGTTTTTT.

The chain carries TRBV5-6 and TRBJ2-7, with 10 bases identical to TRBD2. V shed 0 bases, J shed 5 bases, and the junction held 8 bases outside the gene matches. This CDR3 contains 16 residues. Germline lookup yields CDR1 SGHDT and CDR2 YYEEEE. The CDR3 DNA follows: TGTGCCAGCAGCTTGGTTCTAGCGGGAGAGGCCCACGAGCAGTACTTC. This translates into CASSLVLAGEAHEQYF.

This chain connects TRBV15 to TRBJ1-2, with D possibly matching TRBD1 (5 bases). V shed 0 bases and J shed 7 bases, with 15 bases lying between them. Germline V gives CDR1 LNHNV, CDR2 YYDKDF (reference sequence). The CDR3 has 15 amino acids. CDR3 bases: TGTGCCACCAGCAGAGAGAAGGGGTTTAGCGGTGGCTACACCTTC. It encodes CATSREKGFSGGYTF.

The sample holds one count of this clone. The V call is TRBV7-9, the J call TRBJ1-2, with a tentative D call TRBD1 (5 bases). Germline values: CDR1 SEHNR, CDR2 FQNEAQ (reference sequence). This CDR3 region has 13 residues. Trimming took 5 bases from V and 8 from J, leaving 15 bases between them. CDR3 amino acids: CASSRDSLDGYTF. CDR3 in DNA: TGTGCCAGCAGCCGCGACAGTTTGGACGGCTACACCTTC.

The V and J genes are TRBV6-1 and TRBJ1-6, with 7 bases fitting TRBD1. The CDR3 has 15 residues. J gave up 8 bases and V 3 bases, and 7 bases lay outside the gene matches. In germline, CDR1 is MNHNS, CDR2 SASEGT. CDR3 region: CASSDPGRGYSPLHF. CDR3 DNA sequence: TGTGCCAGCAGTGACCCGGGCAGGGGGTATTCACCCCTCCACTTT.

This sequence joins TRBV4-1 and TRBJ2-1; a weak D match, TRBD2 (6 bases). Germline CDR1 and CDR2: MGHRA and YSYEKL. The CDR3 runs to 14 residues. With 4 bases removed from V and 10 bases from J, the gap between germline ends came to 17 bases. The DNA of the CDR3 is TGCGCCAGCAGCCTTCAATACTCGGGGGACGAGCAGTTCTTC. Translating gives CASSLQYSGDEQFF.

The CDR3 is CSVEAGARTDTQYF. CDR3 nucleotides: TGCAGCGTTGAGGCGGGAGCCCGCACAGATACGCAGTATTTT. The chain uses TRBV29-1 and TRBJ2-3; 7 bases line up with TRBD2. Trimming removed 3 bases from V and 1 base from J; junction bases left unmatched: 4. This CDR3 region has 14 residues. CDR1 and CDR2 (germline): SQVTM, ANQGSEA.

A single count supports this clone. CDR3: CASSLDIGGTEAFF. DNA of the CDR3: TGTGCCAGCAGCTTGGATATCGGGGGCACTGAAGCTTTCTTT. This chain joins TRBV5-5 and TRBJ1-1; weak D call: TRBD1 (5 bases). This CDR3 comprises 14 residues. Trimming left V 0 bases short and J 4 bases short, with 10 bases between. Germline loops: CDR1 SGHKS, CDR2 YYEKEE (reference sequence).

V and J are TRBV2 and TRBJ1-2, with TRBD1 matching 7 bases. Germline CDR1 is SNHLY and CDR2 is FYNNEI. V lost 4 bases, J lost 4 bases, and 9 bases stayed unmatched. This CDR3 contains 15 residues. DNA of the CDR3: TGTGCCAGCAGTGCACGACAGGGAATTGCCTATGGCTACACCTTC. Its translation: CASSARQGIAYGYTF. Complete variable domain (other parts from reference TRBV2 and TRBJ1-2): EPEVTQTPSHQVTQMGQEVILRCVPISNHLYFYWYRQILGQKVEFLVSFYNNEISEKSEIFDDQFSVERPDGSNFTLKIRSTKLEDSAMYFCASSARQGIAYGYTFGSGTRLTVV.

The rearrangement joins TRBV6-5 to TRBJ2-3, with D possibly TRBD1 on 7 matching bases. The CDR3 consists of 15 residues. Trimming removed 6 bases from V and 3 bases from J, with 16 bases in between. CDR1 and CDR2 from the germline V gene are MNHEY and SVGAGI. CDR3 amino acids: CASRPRGDWTDTQYF. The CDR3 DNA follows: TGTGCCAGCAGGCCCAGGGGGGATTGGACAGATACGCAGTATTTT.

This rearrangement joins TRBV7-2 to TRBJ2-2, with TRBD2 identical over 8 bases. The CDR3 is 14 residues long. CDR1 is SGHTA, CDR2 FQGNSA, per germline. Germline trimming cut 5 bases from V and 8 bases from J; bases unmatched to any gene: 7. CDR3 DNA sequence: TGTGCCAGCAGCCCAAGCGGGGGCCGGGGGGAGCTGTTTTTT. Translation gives CASSPSGGRGELFF.

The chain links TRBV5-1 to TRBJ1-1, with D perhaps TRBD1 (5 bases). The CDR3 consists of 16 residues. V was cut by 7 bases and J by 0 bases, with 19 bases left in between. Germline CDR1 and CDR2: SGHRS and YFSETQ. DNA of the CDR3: TGCGCCAGCTCCCCCGACAGAACGCTCATGAACACTGAAGCTTTCTTT. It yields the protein CASSPDRTLMNTEAFF.

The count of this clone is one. In DNA form, the CDR3 reads TGTGCCAGCATCCTCGGGGGGGGACAGGGGACTACCGGGGAGCTGTTTTTT. Residues: CASILGGGQGTTGELFF. J is TRBJ2-2 and V is TRBV21-1; the table's D call, TRBD1, has no DNA check behind it. TRBV21-1 is a documented pseudogene. The CDR3 is 17 amino acids.

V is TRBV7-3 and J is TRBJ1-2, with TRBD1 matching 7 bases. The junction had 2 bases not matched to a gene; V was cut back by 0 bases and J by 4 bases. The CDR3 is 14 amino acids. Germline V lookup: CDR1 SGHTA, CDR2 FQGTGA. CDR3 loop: CASSLTGGAYGYTF. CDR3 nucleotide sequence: TGTGCCAGCAGCTTAACAGGGGGCGCCTATGGCTACACCTTC.

The CDR3 here is CASSLLASYEQYF. The CDR3 DNA is TGCGCCAGCAGCTTGTTAGCGTCGTACGAGCAGTACTTC. The rearrangement uses TRBV5-1 and TRBJ2-7; weak D call: TRBD2 (5 bases). The CDR3 extends over 13 amino acids. V gave up 1 base and J gave up 4 bases, with 9 bases separating them. Germline CDR1 reads SGHRS; CDR2 reads YFSETQ.

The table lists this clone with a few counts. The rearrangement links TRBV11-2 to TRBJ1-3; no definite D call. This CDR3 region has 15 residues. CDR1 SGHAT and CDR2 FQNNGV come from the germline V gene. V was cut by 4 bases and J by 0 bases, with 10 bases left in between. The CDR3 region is CASSSSPISGNTIYF. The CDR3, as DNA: TGTGCCAGCAGCTCTAGTCCGATCTCTGGAAACACCATATATTTT.

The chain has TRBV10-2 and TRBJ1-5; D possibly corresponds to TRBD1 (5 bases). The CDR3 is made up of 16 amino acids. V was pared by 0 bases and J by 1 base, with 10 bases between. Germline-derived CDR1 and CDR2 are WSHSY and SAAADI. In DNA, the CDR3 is TGCGCCAGCAGTGAGTCCCCAGGGATGAGCAATCAGCCCCAGCATTTT. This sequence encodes CASSESPGMSNQPQHF.

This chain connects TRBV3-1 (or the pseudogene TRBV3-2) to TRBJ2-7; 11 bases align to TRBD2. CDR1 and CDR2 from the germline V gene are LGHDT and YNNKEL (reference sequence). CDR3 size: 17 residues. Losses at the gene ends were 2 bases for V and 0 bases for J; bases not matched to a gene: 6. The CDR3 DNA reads TGTGCCAGCAGCCAACCCGGACTAGCGGGTTACTCCTACGAGCAGTACTTC. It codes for CASSQPGLAGYSYEQYF.

The CDR3: CASSESAPGQGDYEQYF. The CDR3 DNA reads TGCGCCAGCAGTGAGTCGGCTCCAGGACAGGGCGACTACGAGCAGTACTTC. The gene calls are TRBV10-1 and TRBJ2-7; TRBD1 aligns across 8 bases. Trimming removed 0 bases from V and 3 bases from J; junction bases left unmatched: 10. This CDR3 comprises 17 residues. Germline lookup yields CDR1 WNHNN and CDR2 SYGVQD (reference sequence).

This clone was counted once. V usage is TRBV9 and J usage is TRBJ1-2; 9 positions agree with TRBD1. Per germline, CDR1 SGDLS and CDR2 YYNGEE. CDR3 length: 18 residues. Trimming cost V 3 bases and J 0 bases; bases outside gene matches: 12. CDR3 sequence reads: CASSGKGGDRDPNYGYTF. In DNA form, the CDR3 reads TGTGCCAGCAGCGGTAAGGGAGGGGACAGGGATCCTAACTATGGCTACACCTTC.

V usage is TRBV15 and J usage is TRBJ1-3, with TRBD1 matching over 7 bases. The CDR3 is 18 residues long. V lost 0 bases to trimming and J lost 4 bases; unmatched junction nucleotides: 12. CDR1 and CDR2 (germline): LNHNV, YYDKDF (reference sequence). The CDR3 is CATSREGRGQQKGNTIYF. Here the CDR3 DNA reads TGTGCCACCAGCAGAGAGGGACGGGGACAGCAAAAAGGAAACACCATATATTTT. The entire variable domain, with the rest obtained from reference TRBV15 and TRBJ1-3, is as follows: DAMVIQNPRYQVTQFGKPVTLSCSQTLNHNVMYWYQQKSSQAPKLLFHYYDKDFNNEADTPDNFQSRRPNTSFCFLDIRSPGLGDTAMYLCATSREGRGQQKGNTIYFGEGSWLTVV.

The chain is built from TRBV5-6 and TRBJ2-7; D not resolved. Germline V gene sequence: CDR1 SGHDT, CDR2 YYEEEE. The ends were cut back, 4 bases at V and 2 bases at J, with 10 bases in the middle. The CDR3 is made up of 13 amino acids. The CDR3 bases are TGTGCCAGCAGCGCCGGAGCTCCCTACGAGCAGTACTTC. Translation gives CASSAGAPYEQYF.

The CDR3 loop is CASSLGQTGFRETQYF. CDR3 nucleotides: TGTGCCAGCAGCTTAGGCCAGACAGGTTTCAGGGAGACCCAGTACTTC. This rearrangement joins TRBV7-8 to TRBJ2-5; tentatively, D is TRBD1 (6 bases). Germline CDR1 SGHVS, CDR2 FQNEAQ. This CDR3 is built from 16 residues. V was trimmed by 1 base and J by 5 bases, leaving 17 bases between them.

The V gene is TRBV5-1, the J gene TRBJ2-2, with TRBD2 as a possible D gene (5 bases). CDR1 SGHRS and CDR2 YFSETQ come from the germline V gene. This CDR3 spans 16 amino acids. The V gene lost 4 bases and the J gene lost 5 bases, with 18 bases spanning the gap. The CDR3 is CASSRPGGSVTGELFF. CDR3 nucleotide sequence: TGCGCCAGCAGCAGACCCGGAGGTTCGGTAACCGGGGAGCTGTTTTTT.

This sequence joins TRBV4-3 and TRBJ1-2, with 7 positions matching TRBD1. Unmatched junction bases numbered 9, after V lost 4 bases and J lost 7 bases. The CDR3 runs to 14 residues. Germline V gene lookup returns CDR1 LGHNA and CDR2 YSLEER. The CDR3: CASSPEQGFGGYTF. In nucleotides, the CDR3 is TGCGCCAGCAGCCCTGAACAGGGGTTTGGTGGCTACACCTTC.

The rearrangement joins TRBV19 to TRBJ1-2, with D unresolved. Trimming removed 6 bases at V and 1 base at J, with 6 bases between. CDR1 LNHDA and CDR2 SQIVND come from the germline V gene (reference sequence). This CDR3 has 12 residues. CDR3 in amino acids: CASRPDNYGYTF. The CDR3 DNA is TGTGCCAGTAGGCCAGATAACTATGGCTACACCTTC.

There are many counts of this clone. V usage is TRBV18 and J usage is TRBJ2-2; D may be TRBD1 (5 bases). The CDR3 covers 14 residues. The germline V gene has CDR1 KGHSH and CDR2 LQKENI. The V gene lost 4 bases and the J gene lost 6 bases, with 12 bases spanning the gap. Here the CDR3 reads CASSLSGQAGELFF. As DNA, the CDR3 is TGTGCCAGCTCACTCTCTGGACAAGCCGGGGAGCTGTTTTTT.

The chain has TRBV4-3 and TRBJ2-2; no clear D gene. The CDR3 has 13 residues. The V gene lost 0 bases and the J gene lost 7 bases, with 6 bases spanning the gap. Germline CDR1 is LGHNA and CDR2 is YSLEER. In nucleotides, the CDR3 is TGCGCCAGCAGCCAAGATTACGGCGGGGAGCTGTTTTTT. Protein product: CASSQDYGGELFF.

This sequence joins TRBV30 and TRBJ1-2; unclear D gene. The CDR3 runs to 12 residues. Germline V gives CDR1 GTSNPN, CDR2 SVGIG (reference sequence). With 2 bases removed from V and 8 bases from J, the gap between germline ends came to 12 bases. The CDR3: CAWSLLEVGYTF. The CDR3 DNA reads TGTGCCTGGAGTCTATTGGAGGTCGGCTACACCTTC.